This T cell receptor (beta chain) was found in a study of blood T cell repertoires in COVID-19. Study background: PBMCs, B-cell-depleted T cells, or T cells provided the cDNA or gDNA that made up the material.

Germline CDR1 reads SGHAT; CDR2 reads FQNNGV. Trimming shortened V by 1 base and J by 3 bases, and 21 bases separated the two germline ends. The CDR3 totals 18 residues. During active infection, Seattle patients enrolled and were then monitored through disease. Under the authors' procedure: Reference gene primer amplification gave nucleated cell count estimates. TCRdb keeps only in-frame clones here, not all; method: immunoSEQ multiplex PCR. D and trimming were read from the DNA, whereas the V and J calls and clone size are those reported in that table. This sample has about 410,000 clones, with around nine tenths found just once.

The receptor was derived from a middle-aged woman with COVID-19, enrolled during active disease. Source material: peripheral blood. This rearrangement joins TRBV11-2 to TRBJ1-1; D gene unclear. This CDR3 reads CASSLGRGGKPSDTEAFF. In DNA form, the CDR3 reads TGTGCCAGCAGCTTAGGTCGCGGCGGGAAACCATCCGACACTGAAGCTTTCTTT.